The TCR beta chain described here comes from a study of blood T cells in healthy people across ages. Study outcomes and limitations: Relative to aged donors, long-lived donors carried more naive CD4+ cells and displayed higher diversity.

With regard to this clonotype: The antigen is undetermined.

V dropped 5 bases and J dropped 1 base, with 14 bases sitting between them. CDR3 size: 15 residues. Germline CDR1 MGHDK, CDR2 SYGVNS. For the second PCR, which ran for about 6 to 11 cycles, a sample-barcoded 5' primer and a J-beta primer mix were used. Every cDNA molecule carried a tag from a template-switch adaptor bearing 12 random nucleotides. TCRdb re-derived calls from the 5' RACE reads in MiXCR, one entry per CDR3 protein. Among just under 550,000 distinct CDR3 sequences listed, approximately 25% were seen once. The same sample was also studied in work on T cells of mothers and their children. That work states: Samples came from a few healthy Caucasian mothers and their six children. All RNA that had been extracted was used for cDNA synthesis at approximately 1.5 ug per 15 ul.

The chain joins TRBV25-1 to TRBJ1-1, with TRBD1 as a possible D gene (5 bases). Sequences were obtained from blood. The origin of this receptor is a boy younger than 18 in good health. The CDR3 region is CASSRPGAANTEAFF. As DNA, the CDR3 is TGTGCCAGCAGTCGCCCTGGGGCAGCGAACACTGAAGCTTTCTTT.